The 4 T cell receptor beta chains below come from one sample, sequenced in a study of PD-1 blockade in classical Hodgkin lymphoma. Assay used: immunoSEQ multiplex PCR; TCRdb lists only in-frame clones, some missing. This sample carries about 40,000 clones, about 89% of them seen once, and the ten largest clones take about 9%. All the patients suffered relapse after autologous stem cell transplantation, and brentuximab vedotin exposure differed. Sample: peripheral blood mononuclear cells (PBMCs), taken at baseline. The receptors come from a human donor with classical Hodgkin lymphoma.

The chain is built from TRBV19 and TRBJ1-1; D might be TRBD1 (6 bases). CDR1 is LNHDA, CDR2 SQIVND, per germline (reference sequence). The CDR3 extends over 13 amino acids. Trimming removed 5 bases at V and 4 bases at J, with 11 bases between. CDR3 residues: CASSDDRPTEAFF. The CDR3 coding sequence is TGTGCCAGTAGTGACGACAGGCCCACTGAAGCTTTCTTT.

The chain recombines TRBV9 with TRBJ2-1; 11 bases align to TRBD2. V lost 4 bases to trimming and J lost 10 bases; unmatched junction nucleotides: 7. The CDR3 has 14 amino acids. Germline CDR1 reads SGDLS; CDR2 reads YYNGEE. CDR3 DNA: TGTGCCAGCAGCTTAGTCTCTAGCGGGAGGGAGCAGTTCTTC. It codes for CASSLVSSGREQFF.

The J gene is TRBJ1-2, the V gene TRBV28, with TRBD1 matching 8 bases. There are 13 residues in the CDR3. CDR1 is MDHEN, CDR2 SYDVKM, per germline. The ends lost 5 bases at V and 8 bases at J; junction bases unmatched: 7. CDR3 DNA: TGTGCCAGCAGTACTTCAGGGGGCTGGGGCTACACCTTC. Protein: CASSTSGGWGYTF.

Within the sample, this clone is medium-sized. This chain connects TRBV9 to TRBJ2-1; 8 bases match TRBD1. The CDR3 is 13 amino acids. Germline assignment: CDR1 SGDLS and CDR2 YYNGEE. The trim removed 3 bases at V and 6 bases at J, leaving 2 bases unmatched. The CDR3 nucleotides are TGTGCCAGCAGCGGGACAGGGTCCAATGAGCAGTTCTTC. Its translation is CASSGTGSNEQFF.